The 14 T cell receptor beta chains listed next were all sequenced from one sample in a study of blood T cell repertoires in COVID-19 (dated by TCRdb to the early 2020s). Libraries were prepared through the immunoSEQ multiplex PCR assay. This immuneACCESS table, as held by TCRdb, lists in-frame sequences with V and J called but not all clones. Of the missing ones, under half trace to an unresolved V gene in checked studies; the others have no known cause. In this sample the table shows approximately 200,000 clones, over 75% of which occur a single time. The ten largest clones capture 3% to 4% of the sample. Sequenced material: PBMCs or T cells enriched from blood (not recorded which). The receptors originated from a woman younger than 30 in a cohort exposed to, infected with or recovered from COVID-19 (not recorded which).

In nucleotides, the CDR3 is TGCGCCAGCAGCCAAGGGCCGGACTCTATCCTTGGAGGCTACACCTTC. Its protein product is CASSQGPDSILGGYTF. The chain is built from TRBV4-1 and TRBJ1-2; D is undetermined. V lost 1 base, J lost 8 bases, and 20 bases lay in between. The CDR3 loop spans 16 amino acids. Looked up from germline, CDR1 is MGHRA and CDR2 is YSYEKL.

The chain is built from TRBV7-9 and TRBJ2-7; tentatively, D is TRBD1 (5 bases). Germline V CDR1 and CDR2: SEHNR, FQNEAQ (reference sequence). V was clipped by 4 bases and J by 2 bases, with 15 bases between them. The CDR3 runs to 15 residues. The CDR3 is CASSSPRDRPYEQYF. CDR3 nucleotide sequence: TGTGCCAGCAGCTCTCCCAGGGATCGTCCCTACGAGCAGTACTTC.

The V gene is TRBV5-4, the J gene TRBJ2-3, with a tentative D call TRBD2 (5 bases). Trimming left V 2 bases short and J 4 bases short, with 20 bases between. This CDR3 region has 17 residues. Germline CDR1 reads SGHNT; CDR2 reads YYREEE (reference sequence). The DNA of the CDR3 is TGTGCCAGCAGCTTTGTCCGAGTTGGGAGTTGGTCAGATACGCAGTATTTT. Translating it yields CASSFVRVGSWSDTQYF.

The count of this clone is one. The genes are TRBV6-5 and TRBJ2-7, with TRBD2 identical over 13 bases. The germline V gene has CDR1 MNHEY and CDR2 SVGAGI. The CDR3 extends over 14 amino acids. V lost 6 bases to trimming and J lost 2 bases; unmatched junction nucleotides: 1. The DNA of the CDR3 is TGTGCCAGCAGGGGACTAGCGGGACCCTACGAGCAGTACTTC. Encoded protein: CASRGLAGPYEQYF.

The J gene is TRBJ1-5, the V gene TRBV5-1, with 9 bases fitting TRBD1. Germline assignment: CDR1 SGHRS and CDR2 YFSETQ. The CDR3 covers 15 residues. The V and J ends lost 4 bases and 5 bases, in that order; junction bases with no gene match: 7. The CDR3 loop reads CASSPGGTGYQPQHF. Here the CDR3 DNA reads TGCGCCAGCAGCCCCGGGGGGACAGGGTATCAGCCCCAGCATTTT.

This chain joins TRBV3-1 (or the pseudogene TRBV3-2) and TRBJ2-7; the D gene is possibly TRBD2 (5 bases). V was clipped by 0 bases and J by 2 bases, with 8 bases between them. The germline CDR1 and CDR2 sequences are LGHDT and YNNKEL (reference sequence). The CDR3 runs to 14 residues. CDR3 bases: TGTGCCAGCAGCCAAGACAGCGGAACCTACGAGCAGTACTTC. This codes for CASSQDSGTYEQYF.

The genes are TRBV24-1 and TRBJ2-2, with 13 bases that match TRBD2. Germline lookup yields CDR1 KGHDR and CDR2 SFDVKD. This CDR3 region has 17 residues. Trimming cost V 4 bases and J 7 bases; bases outside gene matches: 8. Written as DNA, the CDR3 is TGTGCCACCAGTGAGGGCGGACTAGCGGGAGTGGGCGGGGAGCTGTTTTTT. This sequence encodes CATSEGGLAGVGGELFF.

The J gene is TRBJ2-5, the V gene TRBV12-1; TRBD2 was called by the table and not checked on the DNA. TRBV12-1 is reported as a pseudogene. This CDR3 is 18 amino acids long. As DNA, the CDR3 is TGTGCCAGCAGCTCGCCGGGGAGAGGGAGGGCCTGGGGAGAGACCCAGTACTTC. Its translation is CASSSPGRGRAWGETQYF.

This clone was seen a handful of times. V gene TRBV18 combines with J gene TRBJ1-6; D remains unclear. This CDR3 has 16 amino acids. CDR1 KGHSH and CDR2 LQKENI come from the germline V gene. V lost 6 bases and J 0 bases, leaving 12 bases between the germline ends. The CDR3 nucleotides read TGTGCCAGCTCTTCTGAGGATACCTCCTATAATTCACCCCTCCACTTT. Amino acids: CASSSEDTSYNSPLHF.

This chain joins TRBV20-1 and TRBJ2-1, with D uncertain. Trimming cost V 3 bases and J 8 bases, with 8 bases left between them. The CDR3 runs 11 residues. Germline CDR1 is DFQATT and CDR2 is SNEGSKA (reference sequence). The CDR3 spells CSASRRDEQFF. CDR3 bases: TGCAGTGCTAGTCGACGGGATGAGCAGTTCTTC.

The chain combines TRBV20-1 with TRBJ1-2; D perhaps matches TRBD1 (6 bases). Germline-derived CDR1 and CDR2 are DFQATT and SNEGSKA (reference sequence). V lost 7 bases and J 4 bases, leaving 10 bases between the germline ends. The CDR3 totals 11 residues. The CDR3 DNA is TGCAGTGTCACAGGGCGCTATGGCTACACCTTC. Its protein product is CSVTGRYGYTF.

The rearrangement uses TRBV7-9 and TRBJ2-5, with a tentative D call TRBD2 (5 bases). The CDR3 spans 14 residues. V lost 3 bases and J 7 bases, leaving 15 bases between the germline ends. Germline values: CDR1 SEHNR, CDR2 FQNEAQ (reference sequence). The CDR3 sequence is CASSLDVAEGTQYF. CDR3 nucleotides: TGTGCCAGCAGCTTGGATGTGGCCGAGGGGACCCAGTACTTC.

This sequence joins TRBV11-2 and TRBJ2-7; 11 bases map to TRBD2. The CDR3 spans 16 residues. J was trimmed by 8 bases and V by 2 bases; bases with no gene match: 11. CDR1 and CDR2 from the germline V gene are SGHAT and FQNNGV. CDR3 nucleotides: TGTGCCAGCAGCTTATACCCCCTGACTAGCGGGATTAAGCAGTACTTC. Encoded protein: CASSLYPLTSGIKQYF.

The V gene is TRBV7-9, the J gene TRBJ2-1; D may be TRBD1 (6 bases). Trimming stripped 1 base from V and 0 bases from J, with 7 bases between. Germline assignment: CDR1 SEHNR and CDR2 FQNEAQ (reference sequence). The CDR3 is 15 amino acids. The chain's CDR3 is CASSLEGGSYNEQFF. The CDR3 DNA follows: TGTGCCAGCAGCTTAGAAGGGGGCTCCTACAATGAGCAGTTCTTC.